What follows are 30 T cell receptor beta chains derived from one specimen sequenced in a study of Ad26.COV2.S vaccination and SARS-CoV-2 variants. The treatment: some 19 received Ad26.COV2.S at low or high dose, single or two shots; five or six received placebo; per-sample allocation not given. The study sampled participants on day 63 after the first vaccine or placebo injection. Profiled with immunoSEQ multiplex PCR; TCRdb holds only in-frame clones, not every one. The table includes some 450,000 clones, less than 95% detected once. The sample here was peripheral blood, taken in a trial of Ad26.COV2.S vaccine versus placebo. These receptors all come from a person aged 18-60 years who received the Ad26.COV2.S COVID-19 vaccine or a placebo.

This sequence joins TRBV9 and TRBJ2-7; TRBD2 matches at 10 bases. Germline-derived CDR1 and CDR2 are SGDLS and YYNGEE. Trimming cost V 0 bases and J 5 bases; bases outside gene matches: 14. The CDR3 is 18 amino acids. CDR3 loop: CASSVAPSGRIESHEQYF. The CDR3 region has the DNA TGTGCCAGCAGCGTAGCTCCTAGCGGGAGAATAGAGTCCCACGAGCAGTACTTC.

This chain joins TRBV5-1 and TRBJ2-5, with 8 bases fitting TRBD2. Germline CDR1 reads SGHRS; CDR2 reads YFSETQ. J lost 2 bases, V lost 4 bases, and 7 bases had no gene match. This CDR3 contains 15 residues. Here the CDR3 reads CASSPSGGAQETQYF. Here the CDR3 DNA reads TGCGCCAGCAGCCCCTCGGGGGGGGCTCAAGAGACCCAGTACTTC. Supplemented by reference TRBV5-1 and TRBJ2-5, the full variable domain reads KAGVTQTPRYLIKTRGQQVTLSCSPISGHRSVSWYQQTPGQGLQFLFEYFSETQRNKGNFPGRFSGRQFSNSRSEMNVSTLELGDSALYLCASSPSGGAQETQYFGPGTRLLVL.

The genes are TRBV3-1 (or the pseudogene TRBV3-2) and TRBJ2-7; TRBD2 might be the D (6 bases). Germline values: CDR1 LGHDT, CDR2 YNNKEL (reference sequence). The CDR3 totals 14 residues. V lost 2 bases and J lost 2, with 10 bases in between. In DNA form, the CDR3 reads TGTGCCAGCAGCCAACGCGGGGTAGCCTACGAGCAGTACTTC. Its translation: CASSQRGVAYEQYF.

The rearrangement uses TRBV19 and TRBJ2-7; 8 bases map to TRBD1. V lost 3 bases to trimming and J lost 3 bases; unmatched junction nucleotides: 7. The CDR3 length is 15 residues. Germline values: CDR1 LNHDA, CDR2 SQIVND (reference sequence). In DNA, the CDR3 is TGTGCCAGTAGTATTGGGACAGGCTCAATCTACGAGCAGTACTTC. Amino acids: CASSIGTGSIYEQYF.

V is TRBV28 and J is TRBJ2-4, with unresolved D. In germline, CDR1 is MDHEN, CDR2 SYDVKM. V lost 3 bases, J lost 3 bases, and 12 bases lay in between. The CDR3 is 15 amino acids. The CDR3 bases are TGTGCCAGCAGTTTGGTGGGCTATGGCAAAAACATTCAGTACTTC. Its translation is CASSLVGYGKNIQYF.

The chain is built from TRBV5-6 and TRBJ1-6; D is undetermined. Germline CDR1 SGHDT, CDR2 YYEEEE. V lost 3 bases and J lost 8, with 15 bases in between. CDR3 size: 15 residues. DNA of the CDR3: TGTGCCAGCAGCTCGACGGACTGGGGAGATTCACCCCTCCACTTT. Its protein is CASSSTDWGDSPLHF. Complete variable domain (other parts from reference TRBV5-6 and TRBJ1-6): DAGVTQSPTHLIKTRGQQVTLRCSPKSGHDTVSWYQQALGQGPQFIFQYYEEEERQRGNFPDRFSGHQFPNYSSELNVNALLLGDSALYLCASSSTDWGDSPLHFGNGTRLTVT.

The chain is built from TRBV5-4 and TRBJ2-3; D may be TRBD2 (6 bases). Trimming removed 3 bases at V and 2 bases at J, with 10 bases between. Germline lookup yields CDR1 SGHNT and CDR2 YYREEE (reference sequence). The CDR3 runs 14 residues. In DNA, the CDR3 is TGTGCCAGCAGCTCGGGCGGGGTCACAGATACGCAGTATTTT. It encodes CASSSGGVTDTQYF. The complete variable domain, with remaining parts taken from reference TRBV5-4 and TRBJ2-3, reads ETGVTQSPTHLIKTRGQQVTLRCSSQSGHNTVSWYQQALGQGPQFIFQYYREEENGRGNFPPRFSGLQFPNYSSELNVNALELDDSALYLCASSSGGVTDTQYFGPGTRLTVL.

The chain combines TRBV7-6 with TRBJ1-2, with a tentative D call TRBD1 (6 bases). Trimming shortened V by 0 bases and J by 4 bases, and 18 bases separated the two germline ends. The germline V gene has CDR1 SGHVS and CDR2 FNYEAQ. The CDR3 has 17 residues. CDR3 protein: CASSLAFGSRGSYGYTF. The CDR3 DNA sequence: TGTGCCAGCAGCTTAGCGTTCGGGTCCAGGGGTTCCTATGGCTACACCTTC.

CDR3 in DNA: TGTGCCAGCAGCTGGGAAGGCACAGATACGCAGTATTTT. This sequence encodes CASSWEGTDTQYF. This chain uses TRBV27 with TRBJ2-3; D remains ambiguous. CDR3 size: 13 residues. V was pared by 6 bases and J by 1 base, with 8 bases between. Germline assignment: CDR1 MNHEY and CDR2 SMNVEV (reference sequence).

The rearrangement uses TRBV2 and TRBJ2-7; 7 positions agree with TRBD1. The V gene's germline CDR1 is SNHLY and CDR2 FYNNEI. The V and J ends lost 10 bases and 12 bases, in that order; junction bases with no gene match: 15. The CDR3 loop spans 12 amino acids. The chain's CDR3 is CATTNGSRQGYF. In DNA, the CDR3 is TGTGCCACCACGAACGGGTCGAGACAGGGGTACTTC. Complete variable domain (other parts from reference TRBV2 and TRBJ2-7): EPEVTQTPSHQVTQMGQEVILRCVPISNHLYFYWYRQILGQKVEFLVSFYNNEISEKSEIFDDQFSVERPDGSNFTLKIRSTKLEDSAMYFCATTNGSRQGYFGPGTRLTVT.

This rearrangement joins TRBV21-1 to TRBJ2-7; the table calls TRBD1, which could not be checked here. TRBV21-1 is tagged as a pseudogene. This CDR3 has 18 residues. CDR3 DNA: TGTGCCAGCAGCCAACAATACTCCGGGACAGCAGACTCCTACGAGCAGTACTTC. Translated: CASSQQYSGTADSYEQYF.

This clone was detected ten times or more. The gene calls are TRBV29-1 and TRBJ2-7, with D maybe TRBD2 (8 bases). CDR3 length equals 14 residues. Germline V gives CDR1 SQVTM, CDR2 ANQGSEA. V dropped 7 bases and J dropped 0 bases, with 16 bases sitting between them. CDR3 amino acids: CSASGGTVSYEQYF. CDR3 in DNA: TGCAGCGCCTCGGGGGGGACAGTCTCCTACGAGCAGTACTTC.

This clone was recorded once. The J gene is TRBJ1-1, the V gene TRBV5-5; weak D call: TRBD1 (6 bases). The germline V and J ends were trimmed by 6 bases and 7 bases, with 19 bases remaining between them. Germline V gene data show CDR1 as SGHKS and CDR2 as YYEKEE (reference sequence). The CDR3 runs to 14 residues. CDR3 loop: CASTLAGAAFEAFF. CDR3 DNA: TGTGCCAGCACCCTTGCGGGGGCCGCCTTTGAAGCTTTCTTT. Supplemented by reference TRBV5-5 and TRBJ1-1, the full variable domain reads DAGVTQSPTHLIKTRGQQVTLRCSPISGHKSVSWYQQVLGQGPQFIFQYYEKEERGRGNFPDRFSARQFPNYSSELNVNALLLGDSALYLCASTLAGAAFEAFFGQGTRLTVV.

CDR3 DNA sequence: TGTGCCACCAGCAGAGGTTGGGATCCCTATAGTCAGTTCTTC. Protein sequence: CATSRGWDPYSQFF. The chain is built from TRBV15 and TRBJ2-1, with D uncertain. Trimming pared 1 base from V and 13 bases from J, leaving 17 bases between. The CDR3 sequence is 14 residues long. Looked up from germline, CDR1 is LNHNV and CDR2 is YYDKDF (reference sequence).

This chain links TRBV6-5 with TRBJ2-3; 9 bases line up with TRBD1. This CDR3 region has 16 residues. The germline V gene has CDR1 MNHEY and CDR2 SVGAGI. V lost 2 bases, J lost 2 bases, and 5 bases stayed unmatched. The CDR3 DNA reads as TGTGCCAGCAGTTACGAGGGACAGGGTCTCACAGATACGCAGTATTTT. Translating gives CASSYEGQGLTDTQYF.

This rearrangement joins TRBV9 to TRBJ2-3; tentative D call: TRBD1 (6 bases). Per the germline V gene, CDR1 is SGDLS and CDR2 is YYNGEE. The CDR3 sequence is 16 residues long. V lost 0 bases, J lost 3 bases, and 14 bases lay in between. CDR3 bases: TGTGCCAGCAGCGTAGGACAGGCTAGCTGGACAGATACGCAGTATTTT. Amino acids: CASSVGQASWTDTQYF.

The rearrangement links TRBV5-6 to TRBJ2-5; D tentatively reads TRBD1 or TRBD2 (5 bases each). The CDR3 runs 14 residues. Germline CDR1 reads SGHDT; CDR2 reads YYEEEE. Trimming removed 7 bases at V and 3 bases at J, with 16 bases between. This CDR3 reads CASSLGGKKETQYF. The CDR3 DNA sequence: TGTGCCAGCTCTCTTGGGGGAAAAAAAGAGACCCAGTACTTC. The variable domain in full, with the rest retrieved from reference TRBV5-6 and TRBJ2-5, is DAGVTQSPTHLIKTRGQQVTLRCSPKSGHDTVSWYQQALGQGPQFIFQYYEEEERQRGNFPDRFSGHQFPNYSSELNVNALLLGDSALYLCASSLGGKKETQYFGPGTRLLVL.

V gene TRBV4-2 combines with J gene TRBJ1-2; D is uncertain. V lost 4 bases and J 0 bases, leaving 15 bases between the germline ends. Per the germline V gene, CDR1 is LGHNA and CDR2 is YNFKEQ. The CDR3 consists of 16 residues. CDR3: CASSPEGSTANYGYTF. CDR3 sequence (DNA): TGTGCCAGCAGCCCTGAAGGCTCCACAGCTAACTATGGCTACACCTTC.

The CDR3 coding sequence is TGTGCCAGGTGGGACAGCGAGTACTCTGGAAACACCATATATTTT. Protein: CARWDSEYSGNTIYF. V and J are TRBV19 and TRBJ1-3, with 7 bases identical to TRBD1. CDR1 and CDR2 (germline): LNHDA, SQIVND (reference sequence). With 9 bases clipped from V and 0 bases from J, the junction kept 8 bases outside the gene matches. The CDR3 has 15 amino acids.

This chain links TRBV4-1 with TRBJ2-7; 7 nucleotides align to TRBD2. The V and J ends lost 0 bases and 4 bases, in that order; junction bases with no gene match: 6. The CDR3 sequence is 15 residues long. The germline gives CDR1 MGHRA, CDR2 YSYEKL. The CDR3 nucleotides read TGCGCCAGCAGCCAAGATTCATCGGGAGGTTACGAGCAGTACTTC. This gives the protein CASSQDSSGGYEQYF.

This clone showed up just once. The chain is built from TRBV24-1 and TRBJ2-1; 9 bases line up with TRBD1. Germline trimming cut 6 bases from V and 2 bases from J; bases unmatched to any gene: 4. The CDR3 consists of 15 residues. In germline, CDR1 is KGHDR, CDR2 SFDVKD. DNA for the CDR3: TGTGCCACCAGTTTTACAGGGGGCGCCTACAATGAGCAGTTCTTC. It translates to CATSFTGGAYNEQFF.

The genes are TRBV28 and TRBJ1-2; D possibly corresponds to TRBD1 (6 bases). This CDR3 is 19 amino acids long. Trimming took off 2 bases at V and 2 bases at J, with 24 bases between the two ends. CDR1 MDHEN and CDR2 SYDVKM come from the germline V gene. The CDR3 sequence: CASSLREPGQPSLNYGYTF. In nucleotides, the CDR3 is TGTGCCAGCAGTTTACGGGAACCCGGACAGCCCTCTTTAAACTATGGCTACACCTTC.

The chain couples TRBV6-5 to TRBJ2-5, with 11 positions matching TRBD2. Germline CDR1 and CDR2: MNHEY and SVGAGI. The CDR3 spans 14 residues. With 6 bases clipped from V and 1 base from J, the junction kept 1 base outside the gene matches. The CDR3, as DNA: TGTGCCAGCAGACTAGCGGGAGTCCAAGAGACCCAGTACTTC. Its translation: CASRLAGVQETQYF.

V gene TRBV7-8 combines with J gene TRBJ1-4; 10 positions agree with TRBD1. Unmatched junction bases numbered 1, after V lost 4 bases and J lost 5 bases. The CDR3 runs 14 residues. Germline V gene lookup returns CDR1 SGHVS and CDR2 FQNEAQ. CDR3 bases: TGTGCCAGCAGCTCGGACAGGGGGAATGAAAAACTGTTTTTT. Its protein product is CASSSDRGNEKLFF.

The chain couples TRBV6-5 to TRBJ1-5; D not certain. There are 15 residues in the CDR3. V was pared by 4 bases and J by 2 bases, with 12 bases between. Germline loops: CDR1 MNHEY, CDR2 SVGAGI. In DNA form, the CDR3 reads TGTGCCAGCAGTTCTCCAAGGGAAGGCAATCAGCCCCAGCATTTT. Its translation is CASSSPREGNQPQHF.

This chain links TRBV10-3 with TRBJ2-7; a possible D gene is TRBD2 (5 bases). V lost 10 bases and J lost 0, with 10 bases in between. Germline-derived CDR1 and CDR2 are ENHRY and SYGVKD. This CDR3 region has 12 residues. The CDR3 spells CATRDSSYEQYF. DNA for the CDR3: TGTGCCACCCGGGATAGCTCCTACGAGCAGTACTTC.

The chain links TRBV5-1 to TRBJ1-2; TRBD1 agrees at 11 bases. Germline CDR1 SGHRS, CDR2 YFSETQ. V lost 0 bases and J lost 0; bases outside the gene matches: 7. The CDR3 has 18 amino acids. In nucleotides, the CDR3 is TGCGCCAGCAGCTTGGCCGGACAGGGGGCGAAGACTAACTATGGCTACACCTTC. Amino acid sequence: CASSLAGQGAKTNYGYTF. The whole variable domain, filled in from reference TRBV5-1 and TRBJ1-2, reads KAGVTQTPRYLIKTRGQQVTLSCSPISGHRSVSWYQQTPGQGLQFLFEYFSETQRNKGNFPGRFSGRQFSNSRSEMNVSTLELGDSALYLCASSLAGQGAKTNYGYTFGSGTRLTVV.

A single count supports this clone. This chain links TRBV7-3 with TRBJ2-5; the match to TRBD2 covers 7 bases. CDR3 length equals 13 residues. V lost 4 bases, J lost 5 bases, and 4 bases stayed unmatched. From germline, CDR1 is SGHTA and CDR2 FQGTGA. The CDR3 spells CASSSSGRETQYF. The CDR3 DNA reads TGTGCCAGCAGCTCTAGCGGTCGCGAGACCCAGTACTTC.

The rearrangement joins TRBV11-2 to TRBJ2-1, with 11 positions matching TRBD2. CDR3 length equals 19 residues. From germline, CDR1 is SGHAT and CDR2 FQNNGV. V trimming: 1 base; J trimming: 5 bases; junction bases outside the gene matches: 13. The CDR3 reads CASSLGLPLLAGDDNEQFF. CDR3 in DNA: TGTGCCAGCAGCTTAGGTCTCCCACTACTAGCGGGAGACGACAATGAGCAGTTCTTC.

In its sample, this clone was seen a few times. The J gene is TRBJ2-2, the V gene TRBV6-2 or TRBV6-3; D not resolved. V was cut by 6 bases and J by 6 bases, with 11 bases left in between. This CDR3 is built from 13 residues. CDR1 and CDR2 (germline): MNHEY, SVGEGT. As DNA, the CDR3 is TGTGCCAGCAGCACGATACTCTCCGGGGAGCTGTTTTTT. It encodes CASSTILSGELFF.